What follows is one T cell receptor (beta chain) and its context. The sample comes from a study of blood T cell repertoires in COVID-19. About the study: Donors in the United States, Italy and Spain gave samples during acute or convalescent COVID-19. PBMCs, B-cell-depleted T cells, or T cells provided the cDNA or gDNA that made up the material.

The V gene lost 1 base and the J gene lost 0 bases, with 16 bases spanning the gap. This CDR3 is 19 amino acids long. In germline, CDR1 is LGHNA, CDR2 YNFKEQ. The data were produced by immunoSEQ multiplex PCR, yet TCRdb's version contains in-frame clones alone and is incomplete. The data hold some 410,000 clones, with approximately 88% observed a single time. The sequence came from a woman aged 25 to 39 with acute COVID-19. The rearrangement uses TRBV4-2 and TRBJ2-6, with D possibly TRBD1 on 5 matching bases. The sequencing sample was made of PBMCs or T cells enriched from blood (not recorded which). CDR3: CASSQGIGVMSSGANVLTF. CDR3 bases: TGTGCCAGCAGCCAAGGAATAGGGGTTATGAGCTCTGGGGCCAACGTCCTGACTTTC.